The rows below give T cell receptor beta chains drawn from one sample of a study of OX40 agonist ivuxolimab in advanced cancers. Generated by immunoSEQ multiplex PCR, the TCRdb table keeps only in-frame clones and is missing some. This table holds 35,000 to 45,000 clones, 82% found once. Sequences were derived from CD4+ or CD8+ T cells sorted from blood, sampled in a trial of the OX40 agonist ivuxolimab. These receptors came from an adult with an advanced solid tumor such as melanoma, head and neck, liver or kidney cancer. Each CDR3 is given with its conserved first and last residue. D genes are given only for firm matches. Clone size appears in some rows only: once, few, many, or a class for an expanded clone.

clone_size | j_call | d_call | v_call | cdr3_nt | cdr3_aa
- | TRBJ1-1 | - | TRBV4-3 | TGCGCCAGCAGCCTGCGGGGGGGCACTGAAGCTTTCTTT | CASSLRGGTEAFF
- | TRBJ1-4 | - | TRBV10-3 | TGTGCCATCAGGTCCGGCAGGGACGAAAAACTGTTTTTT | CAIRSGRDEKLFF
- | TRBJ2-1 | - | TRBV11-2 | TGTGCCAGCAGCTTCGCTCTCCCAAGCTCCTACAATGAGCAGTTCTTC | CASSFALPSSYNEQFF
many | TRBJ2-7 | - | TRBV2 | TGTGCCAGCAGTGATCAACCTAGCGACTCCTACGAGCAGTACTTC | CASSDQPSDSYEQYF
once | TRBJ2-5 | TRBD2 | TRBV6-8 | TGTGCCAGCAGCCGGACTAGCGGAGAGACCCAGTACTTC | CASSRTSGETQYF
- | TRBJ2-3 | - | TRBV2 | TGTGCCAGCAGTGAGGTGGAGGGGAGGAGCACAGATACGCAGTATTTT | CASSEVEGRSTDTQYF
once | TRBJ1-3 | TRBD1 | TRBV2 | TGTGCCAGCAGTGAAGGACAGGGGGGAAACACCATATATTTT | CASSEGQGGNTIYF
- | TRBJ1-1 | TRBD1 | TRBV28 | TGTGCCAGCAGTCCGTGGACAGGGGGCGGCACTGAAGCTTTCTTT | CASSPWTGGGTEAFF
- | TRBJ2-1 | - | TRBV9 | TGTGCCAGCAGCGTAGGGGGTCCCAATGAGCAGTTCTTC | CASSVGGPNEQFF
- | TRBJ1-2 | TRBD1 | TRBV7-2 | TGTGCCAGCAGCTTAAAGGGGCAGGGGGCGTTGTTTGGCTACACCTTC | CASSLKGQGALFGYTF
- | TRBJ2-3 | TRBD1 | TRBV11-3 | TGTGCCAGCAGCTCCAGGACAGGGGCTAGCACAGATACGCAGTATTTT | CASSSRTGASTDTQYF